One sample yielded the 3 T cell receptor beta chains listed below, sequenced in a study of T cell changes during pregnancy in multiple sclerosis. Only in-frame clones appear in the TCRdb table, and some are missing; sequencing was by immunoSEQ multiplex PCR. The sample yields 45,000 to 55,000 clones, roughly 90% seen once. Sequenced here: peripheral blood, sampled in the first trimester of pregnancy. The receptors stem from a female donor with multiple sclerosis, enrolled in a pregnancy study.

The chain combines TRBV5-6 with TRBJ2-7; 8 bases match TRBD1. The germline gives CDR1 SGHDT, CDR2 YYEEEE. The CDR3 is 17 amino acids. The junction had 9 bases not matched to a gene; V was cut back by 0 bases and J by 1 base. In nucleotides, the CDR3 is TGTGCCAGCAGCTTGGTGGGATGGGGACAGGCGTCCTACGAGCAGTACTTC. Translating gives CASSLVGWGQASYEQYF.

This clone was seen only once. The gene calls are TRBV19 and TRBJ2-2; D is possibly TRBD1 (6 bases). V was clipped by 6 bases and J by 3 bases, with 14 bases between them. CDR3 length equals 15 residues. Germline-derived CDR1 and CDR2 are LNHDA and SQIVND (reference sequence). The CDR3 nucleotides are TGTGCCAGTAGCCTTCAGGGGTTGGACACCGGGGAGCTGTTTTTT. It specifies CASSLQGLDTGELFF.

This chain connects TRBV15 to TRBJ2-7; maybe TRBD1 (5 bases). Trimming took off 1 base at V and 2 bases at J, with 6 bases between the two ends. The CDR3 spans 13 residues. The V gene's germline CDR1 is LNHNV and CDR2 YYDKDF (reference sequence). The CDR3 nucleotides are TGTGCCACCAGCAGAGGACAGCCCTACGAGCAGTACTTC. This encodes CATSRGQPYEQYF.